This T cell receptor beta chain was obtained from a study of blood T cell repertoires in COVID-19. Looking at the study overall: COVID-19 samples, acute and convalescent, were from the United States, Italy and Spain. PBMCs, B-cell-depleted T cells, or T cells were the source of the cDNA or gDNA that made up the material.

Per the original methods: Amplification from reference gene primers served as the basis for estimated nucleated cell counts. The table came from immunoSEQ multiplex PCR; TCRdb's copy has only in-frame clones and leaves some out. That table gives V, J and clone size, and the DNA gave D and trimming. The data show roughly 200,000 clones, 82% seen once. This CDR3 is built from 16 residues. Per germline, CDR1 SGHNT and CDR2 YYREEE (reference sequence). V dropped 1 base and J dropped 2; count of bases not matched to a gene: 3. One Seattle source followed patients from active infection through their disease course.

This chain uses TRBV5-4 with TRBJ2-2, with 9 bases lining up with TRBD2. Sequenced: peripheral blood. The receptor was derived from a woman aged 55-70 years with COVID-19, enrolled during active disease. This CDR3 is CASSLKRGVNTGELFF. The CDR3 DNA is TGTGCCAGCAGCTTGAAGCGGGGGGTTAACACCGGGGAGCTGTTTTTT.